Listed here are 15 T cell receptor beta chains from one sample, sequenced in a study of T cell responses to AZD1222 COVID-19 vaccine. The table came from immunoSEQ multiplex PCR; TCRdb's copy has only in-frame clones and leaves some out. The table shows about 110,000 clones, with around 93% occurring only once. The material was peripheral blood, obtained 28 days after the second AZD1222 dose. The receptors derive from an adult who received the AZD1222 COVID-19 vaccine.

The chain recombines TRBV10-2 with TRBJ2-1; 8 bases align to TRBD1. Per germline, CDR1 WSHSY and CDR2 SAAADI. With V trimmed by 8 bases and J by 4 bases, 22 bases remained unmatched. This CDR3 is 19 amino acids long. CDR3: CASRLLGMSGTGRYNEQFF. In DNA form, the CDR3 reads TGCGCCAGCCGACTTCTAGGCATGTCGGGGACAGGCCGATACAATGAGCAGTTCTTC.

The chain carries TRBV25-1 and TRBJ2-2, with D unresolved. CDR3 length: 14 residues. Germline lookup yields CDR1 MGHDK and CDR2 SYGVNS. Between the trimmed V and J ends, which lost 3 bases and 4 bases, there was a span of 9 bases. The CDR3 is CASSEPDLTGELFF. The CDR3 DNA reads TGTGCCAGCAGTGAGCCCGACCTCACCGGGGAGCTGTTTTTT.

The chain carries TRBV28 and TRBJ1-1; a possible D gene is TRBD1 (5 bases). This CDR3 is built from 11 residues. Trimming left V 8 bases short and J 2 bases short, with 6 bases between. CDR1 and CDR2 (germline): MDHEN, SYDVKM. The CDR3 is CASQGNTEAFF. As DNA, the CDR3 is TGTGCCAGCCAGGGTAACACTGAAGCTTTCTTT.

The chain links TRBV3-1 (or the pseudogene TRBV3-2) to TRBJ2-1; D remains unclear. Trimming removed 1 base from V and 6 bases from J, with 13 bases in between. The CDR3 consists of 15 residues. CDR1 and CDR2 (germline): LGHDT, YNNKEL (reference sequence). The chain's CDR3 is CASSQGGWPFNEQFF. The CDR3 region has the DNA TGTGCCAGCAGCCAAGGGGGATGGCCTTTCAATGAGCAGTTCTTC.

The chain links TRBV11-2 to TRBJ1-1; D perhaps matches TRBD1 (6 bases). V was cut by 6 bases and J by 5 bases, with 10 bases left in between. Germline CDR1 and CDR2: SGHAT and FQNNGV. CDR3 length: 12 residues. The CDR3 DNA follows: TGTGCCAGCAGTAAGACAGGTACTGAAGCTTTCTTT. Encoded protein: CASSKTGTEAFF.

The V call is TRBV27, the J call TRBJ1-5; 7 bases map to TRBD1. Germline V gives CDR1 MNHEY, CDR2 SMNVEV (reference sequence). The CDR3 consists of 18 residues. The V and J ends lost 3 bases and 0 bases, in that order; junction bases with no gene match: 11. Here the CDR3 DNA reads TGTGCCAGCAGTTTCTCTGGGACAGCTCTTTATAGCAATCAGCCCCAGCATTTT. This codes for CASSFSGTALYSNQPQHF.

This clone came up once. Here the CDR3 DNA reads TGTGCCAGCAGGCCAGGAGGGAGCAATCAGCCCCAGCATTTT. It encodes CASRPGGSNQPQHF. The chain links TRBV27 to TRBJ1-5; D not resolved. The germline CDR1 and CDR2 sequences are MNHEY and SMNVEV (reference sequence). V was shortened by 6 bases and J by 1 base, with 10 bases between the two germline ends. The CDR3 spans 14 residues.

The rearrangement links TRBV3-1 (or the pseudogene TRBV3-2) to TRBJ1-1; D may be TRBD1 (5 bases). V lost 2 bases, J lost 0 bases, and 13 bases lay in between. CDR3 size: 16 residues. Germline V lookup: CDR1 LGHDT, CDR2 YNNKEL (reference sequence). CDR3 residues: CASSQTQGRLNTEAFF. Here the CDR3 DNA reads TGTGCCAGCAGCCAAACCCAGGGCAGATTGAACACTGAAGCTTTCTTT.

This clone appeared a single time. Here the CDR3 DNA reads TGTGCCAGCAGCTCGGACATAGCGACTGAAGCTTTCTTT. This encodes CASSSDIATEAFF. The chain uses TRBV7-9 and TRBJ1-1, with D possibly TRBD1 on 5 matching bases. V lost 4 bases to trimming and J lost 5 bases, with 11 bases between them. CDR1 SEHNR and CDR2 FQNEAQ come from the germline V gene (reference sequence). This CDR3 contains 13 residues.

V is TRBV25-1 and J is TRBJ1-2; D remains unclear. CDR1 is MGHDK, CDR2 SYGVNS, per germline. Trimming removed 3 bases at V and 2 bases at J, with 7 bases between. The CDR3 sequence is 13 residues long. The CDR3 DNA reads as TGTGCCAGCAGTGAGGAACGGAACTATGGCTACACCTTC. Encoded protein: CASSEERNYGYTF.

The DNA of the CDR3 is TGCGCCAGCAGCCAAGCGGGGGAAACGAATACGCAGTATTTT. Encoded protein: CASSQAGETNTQYF. The rearrangement links TRBV4-1 to TRBJ2-3; TRBD2 might be the D (6 bases). V gave up 1 base and J gave up 7 bases, with 12 bases separating them. CDR3 size: 14 residues. Germline V gives CDR1 MGHRA, CDR2 YSYEKL.

The V gene is TRBV19, the J gene TRBJ1-5, with 7 bases lining up with TRBD1. Germline CDR1 is LNHDA and CDR2 is SQIVND (reference sequence). CDR3 length equals 18 residues. V shed 5 bases and J 0 bases; nucleotides not matched to a gene: 13. The CDR3 region is CASSGGKGQPYSNQPQHF. The CDR3 DNA is TGTGCCAGTAGTGGTGGAAAGGGACAGCCTTATAGCAATCAGCCCCAGCATTTT. The full variable domain, rest sourced from reference TRBV19 and TRBJ1-5, is DGGITQSPKYLFRKEGQNVTLSCEQNLNHDAMYWYRQDPGQGLRLIYYSQIVNDFQKGDIAEGYSVSREKKESFPLTVTSAQKNPTAFYLCASSGGKGQPYSNQPQHFGDGTRLSIL.

This chain joins TRBV5-4 and TRBJ1-2; 11 bases map to TRBD1. The germline CDR1 and CDR2 sequences are SGHNT and YYREEE (reference sequence). The CDR3 length is 18 residues. With 0 bases clipped from V and 6 bases from J, the junction kept 13 bases outside the gene matches. CDR3 amino acids: CASSLAPGQGDFFHGYTF. CDR3 nucleotide sequence: TGTGCCAGCAGCTTGGCCCCGGGACAGGGGGACTTTTTCCATGGCTACACCTTC.

The V call is TRBV6-5, the J call TRBJ2-1; 7 nucleotides line up with TRBD1. V was pared by 6 bases and J by 5 bases, with 10 bases of the junction left unmatched. Germline CDR1 and CDR2: MNHEY and SVGAGI. The CDR3 has 15 amino acids. The CDR3 here is CASSFLDRFDNEQFF. CDR3 nucleotide sequence: TGTGCCAGCAGCTTCTTGGACAGGTTCGACAATGAGCAGTTCTTC.

The genes are TRBV5-1 and TRBJ1-1; tentatively, D is TRBD1 (6 bases). The CDR3 length is 16 residues. The V gene's germline CDR1 is SGHRS and CDR2 YFSETQ. The V end was cut by 0 bases, the J end by 1 base, with 13 bases between. CDR3 amino acids: CASSLAPGAPNTEAFF. CDR3 sequence (DNA): TGCGCCAGCAGCTTGGCGCCAGGGGCGCCGAACACTGAAGCTTTCTTT.